This entry lists 26 T cell receptor beta chains sequenced from one sample in a study of blood T cell repertoires in COVID-19. TCRdb's copy holds only in-frame clones and misses some; the assay was immunoSEQ multiplex PCR. The data show about 150,000 clones, around 84% seen once. Sequencing was carried out using PBMCs or T cells enriched from blood (not recorded which). The receptors come from a man aged 50 to 59 who had recovered from COVID-19.

The V call is TRBV7-2, the J call TRBJ1-6, with TRBD1 identical over 10 bases. CDR3 length: 14 amino acids. Trimming removed 5 bases from V and 9 bases from J; junction bases left unmatched: 4. In germline, CDR1 is SGHTA, CDR2 FQGNSA. CDR3 amino acids: CASSTGTGVSPLHF. The CDR3 region has the DNA TGTGCCAGCAGCACCGGGACAGGGGTTTCACCCCTCCACTTT.

The V and J genes are TRBV19 and TRBJ2-3; 7 positions agree with TRBD2. Trimming took 4 bases from V and 4 from J; bases not matched to a gene: 8. This CDR3 has 15 amino acids. CDR1 LNHDA and CDR2 SQIVND come from the germline V gene (reference sequence). The CDR3 region is CASSTSGVSADTQYF. The CDR3 DNA is TGTGCCAGTAGTACCAGCGGGGTAAGCGCAGATACGCAGTATTTT.

This chain uses TRBV3-1 (or the pseudogene TRBV3-2) with TRBJ2-7; 9 nucleotides agree with TRBD2. The CDR3 loop spans 18 amino acids. The germline gives CDR1 LGHDT, CDR2 YNNKEL (reference sequence). Germline trimming cut 0 bases from V and 5 bases from J; bases unmatched to any gene: 14. For the CDR3, the DNA is TGTGCCAGCAGCCAAGAGGAGGGGGGAGCGGGAGGAAGCGACGAGCAGTACTTC. It codes for CASSQEEGGAGGSDEQYF.

This chain's CDR3 is CASSLAGGPIDTQYF. The CDR3 DNA follows: TGTGCCAGCAGCTTAGCGGGGGGGCCCATAGATACGCAGTATTTT. The J gene is TRBJ2-3, the V gene TRBV11-2; 8 nucleotides line up with TRBD2. CDR1 is SGHAT, CDR2 FQNNGV, per germline. The CDR3 extends over 15 amino acids. The ends lost 1 base at V and 5 bases at J; junction bases unmatched: 5. The full variable domain, in which reference TRBV11-2 and TRBJ2-3 provide the parts outside the CDR3, is EAGVAQSPRYKIIEKRQSVAFWCNPISGHATLYWYQQILGQGPKLLIQFQNNGVVDDSQLPKDRFSAERLKGVDSTLKIQPAKLEDSAVYLCASSLAGGPIDTQYFGPGTRLTVL.

The J gene is TRBJ2-2, the V gene TRBV2, with D unclear. Trimming stripped 7 bases from V and 4 bases from J, with 13 bases between. CDR3 length: 14 amino acids. Germline values: CDR1 SNHLY, CDR2 FYNNEI. Here the CDR3 reads CASNIQFATGELFF. Written as DNA, the CDR3 is TGTGCCAGCAATATACAGTTTGCCACCGGGGAGCTGTTTTTT.

The sample holds a few counts of this clone. The chain carries TRBV19 and TRBJ1-5, with a weak D call TRBD1 (6 bases). Per germline, CDR1 LNHDA and CDR2 SQIVND (reference sequence). The germline V and J ends were trimmed by 10 bases and 3 bases, with 19 bases remaining between them. CDR3 length: 15 residues. CDR3 sequence: CATQSPEGDNQPQHF. The CDR3 bases are TGTGCCACTCAGTCTCCCGAGGGGGACAATCAGCCCCAGCATTTT.

The chain links TRBV30 to TRBJ1-1; D call uncertain. The length of the CDR3 is 15 residues. Per the germline V gene, CDR1 is GTSNPN and CDR2 is SVGIG (reference sequence). Trimming left V 0 bases short and J 1 base short, with 12 bases between. This CDR3 reads CAWSVDRGRNTEAFF. The CDR3 nucleotides read TGTGCCTGGAGTGTCGACCGGGGAAGGAACACTGAAGCTTTCTTT.

The chain uses TRBV9 and TRBJ1-6; D remains unclear. Trimming took 4 bases from V and 7 from J, leaving 9 bases between them. The length of the CDR3 is 13 residues. Germline values: CDR1 SGDLS, CDR2 YYNGEE. CDR3 sequence (DNA): TGTGCCAGCAGCCCGAGCACCAATTCACCCCTCCACTTT. As protein: CASSPSTNSPLHF.

V usage is TRBV28 and J usage is TRBJ1-2; TRBD1 matches at 7 bases. The CDR3 is 15 amino acids. V lost 3 bases to trimming and J lost 4 bases; unmatched junction nucleotides: 8. Germline loops: CDR1 MDHEN, CDR2 SYDVKM. DNA of the CDR3: TGTGCCAGCAGTTTTGAACAGGGGCTAAGCTATGGCTACACCTTC. Translated: CASSFEQGLSYGYTF.

CDR3: CASSPGFTGANVLTF. CDR3 bases: TGTGCCAGCAGCCCCGGGTTTACTGGGGCCAACGTCCTGACTTTC. This chain uses TRBV5-4 with TRBJ2-6; D not certain. CDR1 and CDR2 from the germline V gene are SGHNT and YYREEE (reference sequence). Trimming removed 4 bases at V and 2 bases at J, with 10 bases between. The CDR3 is made up of 15 amino acids.

The rearrangement joins TRBV6-2 or TRBV6-3 to TRBJ2-5; D gene unclear. V was shortened by 0 bases and J by 5 bases, with 7 bases between the two germline ends. The CDR3 has 13 residues. CDR1 is MNHEY and CDR2 is SVGEGT in the germline V gene. The CDR3 here is CASSYSNSETQYF. The CDR3 coding sequence is TGTGCCAGCAGTTACTCGAACTCGGAGACCCAGTACTTC.

The CDR3 protein is CASSLGLAGGPADTQYF. The DNA for the CDR3 is TGTGCCAGCAGCCTAGGACTAGCGGGGGGGCCCGCAGATACGCAGTATTTT. The chain is built from TRBV11-2 and TRBJ2-3; 15 positions agree with TRBD2. The J segment lost 4 bases and the V segment lost 5 bases, leaving 7 bases of the junction unmatched. The CDR3 contains 17 residues. Germline V CDR1 and CDR2: SGHAT, FQNNGV.

The V call is TRBV19, the J call TRBJ1-1, with D unresolved. V lost 1 base and J 1 base, leaving 10 bases between the germline ends. CDR3 length equals 15 residues. The germline CDR1 and CDR2 sequences are LNHDA and SQIVND (reference sequence). CDR3 DNA sequence: TGTGCCAGTAGTATAGGTCTGGGAGCGAACACTGAAGCTTTCTTT. Translation gives CASSIGLGANTEAFF.

This clone was seen a single time. The V and J genes are TRBV12-3 or TRBV12-4 and TRBJ2-7, with a weak D call TRBD1 (6 bases). The CDR3 totals 13 residues. The ends were cut back, 3 bases at V and 0 bases at J, with 6 bases in the middle. This CDR3 is CASSLDSSYEQYF. The CDR3 DNA sequence: TGTGCCAGCAGTTTGGACAGCTCCTACGAGCAGTACTTC.

V usage is TRBV7-3 and J usage is TRBJ2-5, with 11 bases identical to TRBD2. V shed 4 bases, J shed 2 bases, and the junction held 3 bases outside the gene matches. Germline assignment: CDR1 SGHTA and CDR2 FQGTGA. This CDR3 is 15 amino acids long. The CDR3 reads CASSSSGGYQETQYF. As DNA, the CDR3 is TGTGCCAGCAGCTCTAGCGGGGGGTATCAAGAGACCCAGTACTTC.

The chain recombines TRBV15 with TRBJ1-5; 7 bases align to TRBD1. The CDR3 sequence is 13 residues long. With V trimmed by 5 bases and J by 4 bases, 2 bases remained unmatched. The V gene's germline CDR1 is LNHNV and CDR2 YYDKDF (reference sequence). The DNA for the CDR3 is TGTGCCACCAGCCCGGACAGGAATCAGCCCCAGCATTTT. Its translation is CATSPDRNQPQHF.

The J gene is TRBJ1-1, the V gene TRBV29-1, with a possible D match to TRBD1 (5 bases). CDR3 length: 12 residues. CDR1 is SQVTM and CDR2 is ANQGSEA in the germline V gene. Trimming pared 4 bases from V and 5 bases from J, leaving 11 bases between. The CDR3 reads CSVAQARTEAFF. The CDR3 DNA reads TGCAGCGTTGCACAGGCGCGGACTGAAGCTTTCTTT. The whole variable domain, remainder taken from reference TRBV29-1 and TRBJ1-1, is SAVISQKPSRDICQRGTSLTIQCQVDSQVTMMFWYRQQPGQSLTLIATANQGSEATYESGFVIDKFPISRPNLTFSTLTVSNMSPEDSSIYLCSVAQARTEAFFGQGTRLTVV.

The chain is built from TRBV27 and TRBJ2-3; D uncertain. The CDR3 spans 13 residues. CDR1 MNHEY and CDR2 SMNVEV come from the germline V gene (reference sequence). V was cut by 6 bases and J by 2 bases, with 9 bases left in between. Here the CDR3 reads CASSSRDTDTQYF. The CDR3, as DNA: TGTGCCAGCAGCTCGCGCGACACAGATACGCAGTATTTT.

The chain links TRBV5-6 to TRBJ1-2; no definite D call. The germline V and J ends were trimmed by 4 bases and 6 bases, with 19 bases remaining between them. Germline V gene sequence: CDR1 SGHDT, CDR2 YYEEEE. The CDR3 consists of 15 residues. CDR3 protein: CASSRVGGGRHGYTF. The CDR3 nucleotides are TGTGCCAGCAGCCGAGTTGGAGGCGGCAGGCATGGCTACACCTTC.

For the CDR3, the DNA is TGTGCCAGCAGCCAAGAGGCGCCCTGGCGGGGGGGCCGGAGGGAGACCCAGTACTTC. Translation gives CASSQEAPWRGGRRETQYF. The chain uses TRBV14 and TRBJ2-5; 9 positions match TRBD2. Unmatched junction bases numbered 16, after V lost 0 bases and J lost 5 bases. CDR1 SGHDN and CDR2 FVKESK come from the germline V gene. This CDR3 spans 19 amino acids.

The chain recombines TRBV5-1 with TRBJ1-2; 9 bases align to TRBD1. The CDR3 runs 15 residues. The V gene end was trimmed by 2 bases and the J gene end by 0 bases; junction bases not matched to a gene: 2. Germline loops: CDR1 SGHRS, CDR2 YFSETQ. CDR3 residues: CASSLGTGTNYGYTF. CDR3 nucleotides: TGCGCCAGCAGCTTAGGGACAGGGACTAACTATGGCTACACCTTC.

This chain joins TRBV2 and TRBJ1-4; D perhaps matches TRBD1 (5 bases). The germline gives CDR1 SNHLY, CDR2 FYNNEI. Trimming shortened V by 4 bases and J by 7 bases, and 13 bases separated the two germline ends. CDR3 size: 14 residues. CDR3 sequence (DNA): TGTGCCAGCAGTGGAGGAGGGGCGGGTGAAAAACTGTTTTTT. Protein product: CASSGGGAGEKLFF. The variable domain in full, completed from reference TRBV2 and TRBJ1-4, reads EPEVTQTPSHQVTQMGQEVILRCVPISNHLYFYWYRQILGQKVEFLVSFYNNEISEKSEIFDDQFSVERPDGSNFTLKIRSTKLEDSAMYFCASSGGGAGEKLFFGSGTQLSVL.

This clone was detected only a few times. The gene calls are TRBV9 and TRBJ2-7, with D maybe TRBD2 (6 bases). Germline CDR1 is SGDLS and CDR2 is YYNGEE. V was cut by 3 bases and J by 4 bases, with 17 bases left in between. The CDR3 contains 15 residues. The CDR3 here is CASSGRARGAYEQYF. The CDR3, as DNA: TGTGCCAGCAGCGGGAGGGCCAGAGGCGCGTACGAGCAGTACTTC.

V gene TRBV24-1 combines with J gene TRBJ1-2; D is uncertain. The V end was cut by 3 bases, the J end by 7 bases, with 8 bases between. The CDR3 extends over 12 amino acids. Per the germline V gene, CDR1 is KGHDR and CDR2 is SFDVKD. CDR3 amino acids: CATSDQFGGYTF. DNA for the CDR3: TGTGCCACCAGTGATCAATTCGGTGGCTACACCTTC.

The chain uses TRBV7-9 and TRBJ1-4; the match to TRBD1 covers 7 bases. Germline assignment: CDR1 SEHNR and CDR2 FQNEAQ (reference sequence). CDR3 length: 14 amino acids. V lost 5 bases, J lost 5 bases, and 5 bases stayed unmatched. In DNA, the CDR3 is TGTGCCAGCAGCGTCGGGACAGTGAATGAAAAACTGTTTTTT. The encoded protein is CASSVGTVNEKLFF.

The table lists this clone with a count of one. The V call is TRBV7-3, the J call TRBJ2-6, with D maybe TRBD1 (6 bases). With 4 bases removed from V and 1 base from J, the gap between germline ends came to 17 bases. Germline CDR1 and CDR2: SGHTA and FQGTGA. CDR3 length: 18 amino acids. DNA for the CDR3: TGTGCCAGCAGCTCACAGGGTGTCTCTCGATCTGGGGCCAACGTCCTGACTTTC. It codes for CASSSQGVSRSGANVLTF.